These 17 T cell receptor beta chains were all obtained from the same sample, sequenced in a study of graft-versus-host responses after intestinal transplantation. Their antigens are not known. Measured with immunoSEQ multiplex PCR; TCRdb has only the in-frame clones, and not every one. The sample contains more than 95,000 clones, approximately 90% of which appear only once. The source was unstimulated CD4+ T cells sorted from spleen or lymph node cells, collected before intestinal transplant. Source of these receptors: a human donor who received an intestinal transplant.

V gene TRBV4-2 combines with J gene TRBJ2-4, with TRBD1 matching over 7 bases. The V gene end was trimmed by 1 base and the J gene end by 7 bases; junction bases not matched to a gene: 10. Looked up from germline, CDR1 is LGHNA and CDR2 is YNFKEQ. The CDR3 spans 16 residues. CDR3 sequence: CASSQAHRDRGNIQYF. The DNA of the CDR3 is TGTGCCAGCAGCCAAGCACATCGGGACAGAGGGAACATTCAGTACTTC.

The rearrangement links TRBV19 to TRBJ1-5; D is possibly TRBD1 (5 bases). V was cut by 3 bases and J by 0 bases, with 12 bases left in between. The CDR3 loop spans 16 amino acids. Germline loops: CDR1 LNHDA, CDR2 SQIVND (reference sequence). The CDR3 nucleotides are TGTGCCAGTAGTATCCAGGGCCGTTATAGCAATCAGCCCCAGCATTTT. Translated, it gives CASSIQGRYSNQPQHF. The variable domain in full, completed from reference TRBV19 and TRBJ1-5, reads DGGITQSPKYLFRKEGQNVTLSCEQNLNHDAMYWYRQDPGQGLRLIYYSQIVNDFQKGDIAEGYSVSREKKESFPLTVTSAQKNPTAFYLCASSIQGRYSNQPQHFGDGTRLSIL.

The chain couples TRBV30 to TRBJ2-3, with a tentative D call TRBD2 (5 bases). Trimming cost V 4 bases and J 2 bases, with 22 bases left between them. The length of the CDR3 is 17 residues. CDR1 and CDR2 (germline): GTSNPN, SVGIG (reference sequence). The CDR3 loop is CAWTGVGPPIITDTQYF. CDR3 nucleotide sequence: TGTGCCTGGACCGGGGTGGGCCCACCGATCATCACAGATACGCAGTATTTT.

The chain couples TRBV6-1 to TRBJ2-3; 7 positions match TRBD2. Germline V gene lookup returns CDR1 MNHNS and CDR2 SASEGT. The CDR3 runs 15 residues. After removal of 8 bases from V and 3 bases from J, the junction contained 11 bases not matched to a gene. The CDR3 DNA reads as TGTGCCAGCTCAAGGCGAGGACTAGAAACAGATACGCAGTATTTT. Translation: CASSRRGLETDTQYF.

This rearrangement joins TRBV9 to TRBJ2-1, with 11 bases lining up with TRBD2. V trimming: 0 bases; J trimming: 6 bases; junction bases outside the gene matches: 5. CDR1 is SGDLS and CDR2 is YYNGEE in the germline V gene. This CDR3 contains 16 residues. The CDR3 nucleotides are TGTGCCAGCAGCGTAGACACCCTAGCGGGAGGCAATGAGCAGTTCTTC. The encoded protein is CASSVDTLAGGNEQFF.

The chain recombines TRBV4-1 with TRBJ1-5; D ambiguous. V gave up 4 bases and J gave up 4 bases, with 17 bases separating them. Germline assignment: CDR1 MGHRA and CDR2 YSYEKL. The CDR3 consists of 16 residues. The CDR3 reads CASSPRYGTVNQPQHF. The CDR3 nucleotides read TGCGCCAGCAGCCCACGATACGGCACAGTTAATCAGCCCCAGCATTTT.

The chain has TRBV7-2 and TRBJ2-3, with D tentatively TRBD1 (5 bases). Germline loops: CDR1 SGHTA, CDR2 FQGNSA. This CDR3 region has 14 residues. V gave up 3 bases and J gave up 5 bases, with 12 bases separating them. This CDR3 reads CASSFLGPGDTQYF. The CDR3 DNA follows: TGTGCCAGCAGCTTTTTGGGGCCTGGAGATACGCAGTATTTT.

On this clone: As the CDR3 is not closed by the conserved phenylalanine or tryptophan, this likely results from a read error. No DNA is shown, since the ends of the CDR3 on it are uncertain; the CDR3 is the one TCRdb lists. This chain links TRBV25-1 with TRBJ1-4. Germline lookup yields CDR1 MGHDK and CDR2 SYGVNS. The CDR3 comprises 11 residues, both ends counted. This CDR3 is CASSEPRGRDL.

V and J are TRBV6-5 and TRBJ1-4, with 8 bases identical to TRBD1. This CDR3 is built from 15 residues. The germline CDR1 and CDR2 sequences are MNHEY and SVGAGI. V shed 6 bases, J shed 8 bases, and the junction held 11 bases outside the gene matches. The CDR3: CASSPRTGKTEKLFF. The DNA of the CDR3 is TGTGCCAGCAGCCCCCGGACAGGGAAAACCGAAAAACTGTTTTTT.

The J gene is TRBJ1-6, the V gene TRBV5-1; 7 nucleotides line up with TRBD1. CDR1 is SGHRS, CDR2 YFSETQ, per germline. V shed 10 bases and J 8 bases; nucleotides not matched to a gene: 24. CDR3 length equals 18 residues. The CDR3 region is CAPTLQGTVGFMDSPLHF. The CDR3 region has the DNA TGCGCCCCCACCTTACAGGGGACGGTTGGGTTTATGGATTCACCCCTCCACTTT.

The CDR3 DNA follows: TGTGCCAGCAGCTTAGGCCTTTGGGCTAGCGGGAAAATGGCGAATGAGCAGTTCTTC. It is translated as CASSLGLWASGKMANEQFF. V usage is TRBV7-7 and J usage is TRBJ2-1, with 9 bases fitting TRBD2. Germline loops: CDR1 SSHAT, CDR2 FNYEAQ (reference sequence). This CDR3 comprises 19 residues. The V segment lost 1 base and the J segment 7 bases; nucleotides outside the gene matches: 17.

About this clone itself: The same CDR3 also results from other DNA sequences found in this sample. The chain employs TRBV30 and TRBJ2-2, with 9 bases fitting TRBD1. Looked up from germline, CDR1 is GTSNPN and CDR2 is SVGIG (reference sequence). Germline trimming cut 0 bases from V and 7 bases from J; bases unmatched to any gene: 3. The CDR3 runs 14 residues. The DNA for the CDR3 is TGTGCCTGGAGTGTGACAGGGGGAGGCGGGGAGCTGTTTTTT. Protein product: CAWSVTGGGGELFF.

This chain joins TRBV10-2 and TRBJ2-1; 9 bases map to TRBD2. The V gene's germline CDR1 is WSHSY and CDR2 SAAADI. The V segment lost 3 bases and the J segment 0 bases; nucleotides outside the gene matches: 3. The CDR3 extends over 16 amino acids. The CDR3 region is CASSDGLASSYNEQFF. In DNA form, the CDR3 reads TGCGCCAGCAGTGATGGACTAGCGAGCTCCTACAATGAGCAGTTCTTC.

This clone was recorded once. The rearrangement joins TRBV7-9 to TRBJ1-5; no definite D call. Trimming took 4 bases from V and 7 from J, leaving 17 bases between them. This CDR3 is built from 15 residues. The V gene's germline CDR1 is SEHNR and CDR2 FQNEAQ (reference sequence). Here the CDR3 DNA reads TGTGCCAGCAGCTACGGAGTCGGGTTCGGGCAGCCCCAGCATTTT. Protein sequence: CASSYGVGFGQPQHF. The full variable domain, completed using reference TRBV7-9 and TRBJ1-5, is DTGVSQNPRHKITKRGQNVTFRCDPISEHNRLYWYRQTLGQGPEFLTYFQNEAQLEKSRLLSDRFSAERPKGSFSTLEIQRTEQGDSAMYLCASSYGVGFGQPQHFGDGTRLSIL.

DNA of the CDR3: TGTGCCAGCTCACCAAGCGGGCAGAACAACTATGGCTACACCTTC. Translating gives CASSPSGQNNYGYTF. The chain recombines TRBV18 with TRBJ1-2; D gene unclear. Per the germline V gene, CDR1 is KGHSH and CDR2 is LQKENI. This CDR3 has 15 residues. Trimming stripped 2 bases from V and 2 bases from J, with 12 bases between.

The chain uses TRBV29-1 and TRBJ1-1, with 10 nucleotides matching TRBD1. The CDR3 length is 13 residues. V lost 5 bases and J lost 4; bases outside the gene matches: 4. CDR1 and CDR2 from the germline V gene are SQVTM and ANQGSEA. The CDR3 sequence: CSVSTGGGTEAFF. The CDR3 nucleotides read TGCAGCGTTTCGACAGGGGGCGGCACTGAAGCTTTCTTT. The whole variable domain, filled in from reference TRBV29-1 and TRBJ1-1, reads SAVISQKPSRDICQRGTSLTIQCQVDSQVTMMFWYRQQPGQSLTLIATANQGSEATYESGFVIDKFPISRPNLTFSTLTVSNMSPEDSSIYLCSVSTGGGTEAFFGQGTRLTVV.

The chain joins TRBV5-5 to TRBJ2-7; 7 bases map to TRBD1. Trimming at V came to 7 bases and at J to 5 bases, leaving 9 bases not matched to a gene. The CDR3 contains 13 residues. In germline, CDR1 is SGHKS, CDR2 YYEKEE (reference sequence). Here the CDR3 DNA reads TGTGCCAGCTCTTTACAGGGGATGAACGAGCAGTACTTC. This codes for CASSLQGMNEQYF.